Listed here are 10 T cell receptor beta chains from one sample, sequenced in a study of sequential checkpoint blockade in melanoma. The treatment: randomized to nivolumab then ipilimumab (arm A) or the reverse (arm B). Some clones are missing from TCRdb's copy, which holds only in-frame ones; the method was immunoSEQ multiplex PCR. The sample holds approximately 2,400 clones; under 30% are singletons and the top ten take approximately 11%. The specimen comprised tumor tissue (inferred from file names), sampled from a patient given nivolumab and ipilimumab in sequence. The receptors were gathered from a human donor with melanoma.

The chain combines TRBV28 with TRBJ1-5; D call uncertain. The CDR3 loop spans 13 amino acids. The germline V gene encodes CDR1 MDHEN and CDR2 SYDVKM. The V and J ends lost 9 bases and 0 bases respectively, with 9 bases between them. CDR3 DNA: TGTGCCAGTCGGGAGCTTAGCAATCAGCCCCAGCATTTT. Encoded protein: CASRELSNQPQHF.

This clone is judged medium-sized. J is TRBJ2-7 and V is TRBV6-8, with 9 bases that match TRBD1. V lost 6 bases to trimming and J lost 2 bases; unmatched junction nucleotides: 5. The CDR3 totals 14 residues. The germline CDR1 and CDR2 sequences are MNHGY and SAAAGT. The CDR3 is CASSPGQGTYEQYF. The CDR3 nucleotides read TGTGCCAGCAGCCCGGGACAGGGTACCTACGAGCAGTACTTC.

In its sample, this clone was seen a few times. V gene TRBV6-8 combines with J gene TRBJ2-7, with 9 positions matching TRBD2. The CDR3 is made up of 18 amino acids. Trimming removed 3 bases from V and 0 bases from J; junction bases left unmatched: 12. Germline V CDR1 and CDR2: MNHGY, SAAAGT. The CDR3 protein is CASSYRNSGGATSYEQYF. CDR3 nucleotides: TGTGCCAGCAGTTATCGGAATAGCGGGGGCGCCACCTCCTACGAGCAGTACTTC.

The V and J genes are TRBV29-1 and TRBJ2-4; tentatively, D is TRBD2 (6 bases). The CDR3 totals 14 residues. Between the trimmed V and J ends, which lost 1 base and 7 bases, there was a span of 14 bases. CDR1 is SQVTM and CDR2 is ANQGSEA in the germline V gene. This chain's CDR3 is CSVEGGVNGNIQYF. CDR3 nucleotides: TGCAGCGTTGAAGGGGGGGTGAATGGGAACATTCAGTACTTC.

The chain couples TRBV28 to TRBJ1-2; D is unresolved. With 8 bases removed from V and 2 bases from J, the gap between germline ends came to 18 bases. The CDR3 has 15 amino acids. Germline lookup yields CDR1 MDHEN and CDR2 SYDVKM. This CDR3 is CASVPSPGKNYGYTF. CDR3 nucleotides: TGTGCCAGCGTTCCATCCCCGGGAAAAAACTATGGCTACACCTTC.

This chain joins TRBV11-3 and TRBJ2-3; TRBD2 matches 11 bases. V dropped 5 bases and J dropped 5; count of bases not matched to a gene: 15. Germline loops: CDR1 SGHNT, CDR2 YENEEA. This CDR3 has 18 residues. This chain's CDR3 is CASSLTLIAGGPGDTQYF. Written as DNA, the CDR3 is TGTGCCAGCAGCCTTACTTTGATAGCGGGGGGGCCCGGAGATACGCAGTATTTT.

The CDR3 nucleotides are TGCGCCAGCAGCCAAGTTGCGGTAGCGGGCTCCTACGAGCAGTACTTC. Its translation: CASSQVAVAGSYEQYF. V is TRBV23-1 and J is TRBJ2-7, with 7 bases matching TRBD2. TRBV23-1 is an open reading frame whose function is uncertain. The trim removed 6 bases at V and 0 bases at J, leaving 11 bases unmatched. The CDR3 has 16 residues.

This chain links TRBV11-3 with TRBJ1-1; D uncertain. Germline-derived CDR1 and CDR2 are SGHNT and YENEEA. V lost 3 bases and J lost 1, with 12 bases in between. This CDR3 is 15 amino acids long. CDR3 protein: CASSFMPGENTEAFF. The DNA of the CDR3 is TGTGCCAGCAGCTTTATGCCCGGAGAGAACACTGAAGCTTTCTTT. The full variable domain, completed using reference TRBV11-3 and TRBJ1-1, is EAGVVQSPRYKIIEKKQPVAFWCNPISGHNTLYWYLQNLGQGPELLIRYENEEAVDDSQLPKDRFSAERLKGVDSTLKIQPAELGDSAVYLCASSFMPGENTEAFFGQGTRLTVV.

This clone has a handful of counts. The chain recombines TRBV25-1 with TRBJ1-4; tentative D call: TRBD1 (6 bases). The CDR3 is 14 residues long. Germline V gives CDR1 MGHDK, CDR2 SYGVNS. Trimming took 4 bases from V and 6 from J, leaving 12 bases between them. The CDR3 loop reads CASSAYRADEKLFF. The CDR3 DNA sequence: TGTGCCAGCAGTGCCTACAGGGCTGATGAAAAACTGTTTTTT.

CDR3 protein: CASSPRQVNTEAFF. CDR3 sequence (DNA): TGCGCCAGCAGCCCGAGACAGGTGAACACTGAAGCTTTCTTT. The chain couples TRBV5-1 to TRBJ1-1; the D gene is possibly TRBD1 (6 bases). Trimming took off 4 bases at V and 0 bases at J, with 10 bases between the two ends. The CDR3 is made up of 14 amino acids. CDR1 and CDR2 from the germline V gene are SGHRS and YFSETQ.